This T cell receptor beta chain was documented in a study of T-cell memory formation after mild COVID-19. General observations from the study: Later expanders leaned CD4+, whereas clones that contracted between day 15 and 85 were balanced CD4/CD8. Pre-infection memory carried some responding clones, suggesting that cross-reactive memory joined.

A word on this clonotype: The antigen remains undetermined.

TCRdb processed the 5' RACE reads anew with MiXCR; each CDR3 protein has one entry. The sample has 290,000 or so distinct CDR3 sequences, 15% to 20% seen once. The sequence was collected from a man aged 18 to 30 who had mild COVID-19 (a few samples of this study predate the infection). Cell type and time point are not known. The sequenced sample consisted of PBMCs or a T cell subset sorted from them (not recorded which).

The chain's CDR3 is CAIRSGLNGYTF. The CDR3 DNA follows: TGTGCCATCCGGTCCGGGCTGAATGGCTACACCTTC. V usage is TRBV7-2 and J usage is TRBJ1-2; D remains ambiguous. Germline CDR1 reads SGHTA; CDR2 reads FQGNSA. V gave up 10 bases and J gave up 6 bases, with 15 bases separating them. The CDR3 has 12 residues. The variable domain in full, with the rest retrieved from reference TRBV7-2 and TRBJ1-2, is GAGVSQSPSNKVTEKGKDVELRCDPISGHTALYWYRQSLGQGLEFLIYFQGNSAPDKSGLPSDRFSAERTGGSVSTLTIQRTQQEDSAVYLCAIRSGLNGYTFGSGTRLTVV.